The 5 T cell receptor beta chains given below trace back to one sample, sequenced in a study of regulatory and conventional T cells in RAG deficiency. TCRdb's copy holds only in-frame clones and misses some; the assay was immunoSEQ multiplex PCR. Seen here are roughly 45,000 clones, around 90% observed once, and the top ten hold approximately 0.51%. Genomic DNA came from blood conventional CD4+ T cells gated CD25-low CD127-high. These sequences were also reported in another study, on regulatory T cells. As reported in that work: The primer mix had 52 TRBV and 13 TRBJ primers.

The source material was CD4+ effector T cells sorted from blood. These receptors came from a human donor in good health.

The rearrangement links TRBV14 to TRBJ2-7; no reliable D call. The CDR3 runs 13 residues. V shed 4 bases and J shed 3 bases, with 10 bases lying between them. Per germline, CDR1 SGHDN and CDR2 FVKESK. CDR3 sequence reads: CASSPSDHYEQYF. DNA of the CDR3: TGTGCCAGCAGCCCTAGTGATCACTACGAGCAGTACTTC. Full variable domain (remainder filled in from reference TRBV14 and TRBJ2-7): EAGVTQFPSHSVIEKGQTVTLRCDPISGHDNLYWYRRVMGKEIKFLLHFVKESKQDESGMPNNRFLAERTGGTYSTLKVQPAELEDSGVYFCASSPSDHYEQYFGPGTRLTVT.

The chain links TRBV19 to TRBJ2-1; D may correspond to TRBD1 or TRBD2 (5 bases each). Trimming removed 4 bases from V and 9 bases from J, with 10 bases in between. The CDR3 runs 12 residues. Germline V gene sequence: CDR1 LNHDA, CDR2 SQIVND (reference sequence). CDR3 protein: CASSRGPGEQFF. The CDR3 bases are TGTGCCAGTAGTAGGGGACCCGGTGAGCAGTTCTTC.

The chain uses TRBV7-3 and TRBJ2-2; D is unclear. From germline, CDR1 is SGHTA and CDR2 FQGTGA. This CDR3 has 14 residues. V was shortened by 1 base and J by 1 base, with 4 bases between the two germline ends. The CDR3 sequence: CASSLKQNTGELFF. CDR3 DNA sequence: TGTGCCAGCAGCTTAAAGCAGAACACCGGGGAGCTGTTTTTT.

The J gene is TRBJ2-5, the V gene TRBV5-1, with 9 bases identical to TRBD1. The CDR3 has 15 residues. The V segment lost 8 bases and the J segment 5 bases; nucleotides outside the gene matches: 13. Germline CDR1 reads SGHRS; CDR2 reads YFSETQ. Written as DNA, the CDR3 is TGCGCCAGTCACTTGCCGGGACAGGGATCGGAGACCCAGTACTTC. Amino acid sequence: CASHLPGQGSETQYF.

This rearrangement joins TRBV5-1 to TRBJ1-1, with D unclear. The V and J ends lost 0 bases and 1 base respectively, with 7 bases between them. The length of the CDR3 is 14 residues. Germline V gene lookup returns CDR1 SGHRS and CDR2 YFSETQ. CDR3 in amino acids: CASSLAGGNTEAFF. CDR3 DNA sequence: TGCGCCAGCAGCTTGGCCGGAGGGAACACTGAAGCTTTCTTT.